Described below is a single T cell receptor (beta chain) sequence and its context. The CD8+CD4-CCR7+CD45RA+ phenotype defined the sorted naive CD8 T cells. MiXCR was run by TCRdb on the PCR reads, yielding one entry per CDR3 protein. This sample has 85,000 to 120,000 distinct CDR3 sequences, with about 35% found just once. The data belong to a study of molecular identifiers for immune sequencing clone quantification. With 5 bases removed from V and 0 bases from J, the gap between germline ends came to 17 bases. CDR3 size: 16 residues. The germline CDR1 and CDR2 sequences are DFQATT and SNEGSKA (reference sequence).

Sequenced input: naive CD8+ T cells from blood, with Jurkat cell RNA spiked in. Specified subset: FACS-sorted CD8+CD4-CCR7+CD45RA+ naive T cells. This rearrangement joins TRBV20-1 to TRBJ2-4, with D possibly TRBD1 on 5 matching bases. The TCR comes from a human donor in good health. Some libraries in this study had Jurkat cell RNA spiked in. In DNA form, the CDR3 reads TGCAGTGCTGGGGAAGGGGTCAAAATAGCCAAAAACATTCAGTACTTC. As protein: CSAGEGVKIAKNIQYF.